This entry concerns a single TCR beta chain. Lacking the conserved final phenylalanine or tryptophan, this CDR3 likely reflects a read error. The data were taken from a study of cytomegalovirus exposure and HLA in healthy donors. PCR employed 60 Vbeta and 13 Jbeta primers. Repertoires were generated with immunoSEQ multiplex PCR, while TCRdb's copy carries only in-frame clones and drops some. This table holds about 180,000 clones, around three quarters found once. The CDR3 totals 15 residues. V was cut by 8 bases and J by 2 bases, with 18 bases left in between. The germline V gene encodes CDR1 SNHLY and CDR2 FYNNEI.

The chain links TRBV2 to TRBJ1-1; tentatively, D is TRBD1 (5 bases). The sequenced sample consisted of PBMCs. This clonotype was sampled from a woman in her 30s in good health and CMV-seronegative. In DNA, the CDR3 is TGTGCCAGCCTACCGGGGGGGATTCATAACACTGAAGCTTTCCTT. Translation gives CASLPGGIHNTEAFL.